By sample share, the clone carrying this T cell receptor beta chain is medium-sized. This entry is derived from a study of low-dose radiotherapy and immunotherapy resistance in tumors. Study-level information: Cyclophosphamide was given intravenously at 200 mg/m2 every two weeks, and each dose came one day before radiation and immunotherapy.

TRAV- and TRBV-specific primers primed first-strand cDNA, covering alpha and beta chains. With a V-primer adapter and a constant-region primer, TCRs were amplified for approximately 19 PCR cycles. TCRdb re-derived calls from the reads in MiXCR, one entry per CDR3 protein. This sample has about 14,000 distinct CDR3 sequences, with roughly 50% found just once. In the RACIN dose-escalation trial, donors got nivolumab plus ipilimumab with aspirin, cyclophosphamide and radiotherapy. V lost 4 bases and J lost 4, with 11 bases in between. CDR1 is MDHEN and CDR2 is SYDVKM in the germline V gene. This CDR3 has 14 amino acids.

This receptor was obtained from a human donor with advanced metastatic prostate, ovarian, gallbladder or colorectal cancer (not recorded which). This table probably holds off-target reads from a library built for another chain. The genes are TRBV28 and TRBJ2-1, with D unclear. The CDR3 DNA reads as TGTGCCAGCAGTTCGGGTGGATTATACAATGAGCAGTTCTTC. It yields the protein CASSSGGLYNEQFF.